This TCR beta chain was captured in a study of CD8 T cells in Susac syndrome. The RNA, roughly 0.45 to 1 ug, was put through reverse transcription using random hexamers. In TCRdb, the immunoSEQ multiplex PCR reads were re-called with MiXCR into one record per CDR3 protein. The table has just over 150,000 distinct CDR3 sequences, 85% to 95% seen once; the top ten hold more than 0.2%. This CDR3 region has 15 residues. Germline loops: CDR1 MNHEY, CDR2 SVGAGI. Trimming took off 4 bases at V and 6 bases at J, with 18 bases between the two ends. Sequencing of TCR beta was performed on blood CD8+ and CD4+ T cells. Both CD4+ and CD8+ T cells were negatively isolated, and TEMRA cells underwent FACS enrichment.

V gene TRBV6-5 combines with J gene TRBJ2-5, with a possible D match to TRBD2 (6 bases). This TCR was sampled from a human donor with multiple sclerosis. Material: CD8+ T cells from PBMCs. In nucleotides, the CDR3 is TGTGCCAGCAGTTCCTCGGAGGGGAGCGGAAAGACCCAGTACTTC. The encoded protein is CASSSSEGSGKTQYF.